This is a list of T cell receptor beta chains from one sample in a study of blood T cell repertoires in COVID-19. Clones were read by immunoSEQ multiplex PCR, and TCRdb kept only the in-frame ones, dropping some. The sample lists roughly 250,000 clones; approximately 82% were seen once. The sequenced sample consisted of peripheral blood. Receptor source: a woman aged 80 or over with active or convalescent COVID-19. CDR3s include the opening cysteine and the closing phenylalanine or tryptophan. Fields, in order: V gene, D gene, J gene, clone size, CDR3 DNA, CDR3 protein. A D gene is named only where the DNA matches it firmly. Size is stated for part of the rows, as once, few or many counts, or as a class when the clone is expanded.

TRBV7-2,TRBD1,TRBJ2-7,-,TGTGCCAGCAGCCCTACACAGGGGTTCTACGAGCAGTACTTC,CASSPTQGFYEQYF
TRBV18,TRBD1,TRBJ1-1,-,TGTGCCAGCTCGCTTGGGGGACAGGGGAACACTGAAGCTTTCTTT,CASSLGGQGNTEAFF
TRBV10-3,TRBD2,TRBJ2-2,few,TGTGCCATCGGGAGGCGGGAGGGCCCGGGGAACACCGGGGAGCTGTTTTTT,CAIGRREGPGNTGELFF
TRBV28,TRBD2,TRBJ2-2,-,TGTGCCACCAGACTTGGACTAGCCGGGGAGCTGTTTTTT,CATRLGLAGELFF
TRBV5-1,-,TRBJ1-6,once,TGCGCCAGCAGCTTGGGACAAGCCCTTAATTCACCCCTCCACTTT,CASSLGQALNSPLHF
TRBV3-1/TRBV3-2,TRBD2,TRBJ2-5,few,TGTGCCAGCAGCCTACCGCCGGGACTAGCGGGGGGAGGCGAGACCCAGTACTTC,CASSLPPGLAGGGETQYF
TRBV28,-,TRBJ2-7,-,TGTGCCAGCGTCCTGACCGGGACAACCGGGACTATCTCCTACGAGCAGTACTTC,CASVLTGTTGTISYEQYF
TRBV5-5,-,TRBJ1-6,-,TGTGCCAGCAGCTTGGACAGAATATATTCACCCCTCCACTTT,CASSLDRIYSPLHF
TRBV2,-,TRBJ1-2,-,TGTGCCAGCAGTGAAACAGGACAGCACTATGGCTACACCTTC,CASSETGQHYGYTF
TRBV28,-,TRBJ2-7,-,TGTGCCAGCAGTTCAACAGGGAGTTGGTACGAGCAGTACTTC,CASSSTGSWYEQYF
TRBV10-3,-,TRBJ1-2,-,TGTGCCATCAGTGAGTCTATGAGGGTCGCTAACTATGGCTACACCTTC,CAISESMRVANYGYTF
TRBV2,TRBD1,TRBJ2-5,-,TGTGCCAGCAGTGGCGACAGGGGACGGGAGACCCAGTACTTC,CASSGDRGRETQYF
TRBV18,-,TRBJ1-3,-,TGTGCCAGCTCACCAATGGAGGCGCCATCCTCTGGAAACACCATATATTTT,CASSPMEAPSSGNTIYF
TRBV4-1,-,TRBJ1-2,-,TGCGCCAGCAGCCAAAGCACTCTTGGTGGCTACACCTTC,CASSQSTLGGYTF
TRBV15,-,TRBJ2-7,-,TGTGCCACCAGCAGAGGTAATCGGGGCTACGAGCAGTACTTC,CATSRGNRGYEQYF
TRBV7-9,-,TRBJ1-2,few,TGTGCCAGCAGCTTAGTCGGGGTCGGCTACACCTTC,CASSLVGVGYTF
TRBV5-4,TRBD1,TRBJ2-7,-,TGTGCCAGCAGCTCACCGGGACAGGGCTCTACGGAGCAGTACTTC,CASSSPGQGSTEQYF
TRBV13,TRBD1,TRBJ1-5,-,TGTGCCAGCAGTATGGGACAGGGCTACAATCAGCCCCAGCATTTT,CASSMGQGYNQPQHF
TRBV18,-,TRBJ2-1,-,TGTGCCAGCTCACGGGCAGGGAAGGGAATAGGTTCCTACAATGAGCAGTTCTTC,CASSRAGKGIGSYNEQFF
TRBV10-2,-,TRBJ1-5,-,TGCGCCAGCAGGCAACAGGGAGAGGATAGCAATCAGCCCCAGCATTTT,CASRQQGEDSNQPQHF
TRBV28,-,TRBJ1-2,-,TGTGCCAGCAGTGCCAGGGGTGGCTATGGCTACACCTTC,CASSARGGYGYTF
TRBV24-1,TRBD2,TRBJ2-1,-,TGTGCCACCAGTGACCAGACTAGCGGGAGTTACAATGAGCAGTTCTTC,CATSDQTSGSYNEQFF
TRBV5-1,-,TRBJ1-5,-,TGCGCCAGCAGCCCTACAGGTAACAATCAGCCCCAGCATTTT,CASSPTGNNQPQHF
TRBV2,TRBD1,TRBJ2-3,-,TGTGCCAGCAGTGAAGTGACAGGGGCCAATACGCAGTATTTT,CASSEVTGANTQYF
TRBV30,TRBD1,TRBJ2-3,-,TGTGCCTGGAGCGACCTCCGGGACAGGGTTTCAGATACGCAGTATTTT,CAWSDLRDRVSDTQYF
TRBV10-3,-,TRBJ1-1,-,TGTGCCATCATCGGAGAAATGAACACTGAAGCTTTCTTT,CAIIGEMNTEAFF
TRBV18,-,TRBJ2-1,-,TGTGCCAGCTCACCACCAGGATCAGGAATTGCCAATGAGCAGTTCTTC,CASSPPGSGIANEQFF